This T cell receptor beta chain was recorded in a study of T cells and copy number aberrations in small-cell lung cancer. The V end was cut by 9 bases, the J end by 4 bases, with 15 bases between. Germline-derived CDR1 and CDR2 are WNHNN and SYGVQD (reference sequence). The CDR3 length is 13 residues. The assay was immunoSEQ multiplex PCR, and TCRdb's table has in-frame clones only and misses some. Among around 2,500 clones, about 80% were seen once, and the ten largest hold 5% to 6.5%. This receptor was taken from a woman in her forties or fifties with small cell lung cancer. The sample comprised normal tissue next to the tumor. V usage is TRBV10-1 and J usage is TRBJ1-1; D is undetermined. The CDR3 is CASKEGGGTEAFF. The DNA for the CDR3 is TGCGCCAGTAAAGAGGGAGGCGGCACTGAAGCTTTCTTT.